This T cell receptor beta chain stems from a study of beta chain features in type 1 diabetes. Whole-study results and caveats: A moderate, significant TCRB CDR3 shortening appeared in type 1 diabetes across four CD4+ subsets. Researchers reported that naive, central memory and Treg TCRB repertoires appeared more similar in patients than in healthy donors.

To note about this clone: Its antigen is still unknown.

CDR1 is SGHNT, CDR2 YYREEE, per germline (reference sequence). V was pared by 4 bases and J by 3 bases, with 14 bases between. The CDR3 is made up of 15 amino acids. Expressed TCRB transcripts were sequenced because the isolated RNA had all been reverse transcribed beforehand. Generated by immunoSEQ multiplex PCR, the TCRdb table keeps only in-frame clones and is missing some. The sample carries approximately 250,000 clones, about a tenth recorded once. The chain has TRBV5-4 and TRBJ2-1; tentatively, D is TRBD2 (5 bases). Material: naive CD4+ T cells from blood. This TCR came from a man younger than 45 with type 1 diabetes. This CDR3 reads CASSRFAGGYNEQFF. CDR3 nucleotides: TGTGCCAGCAGCCGCTTTGCCGGAGGCTACAATGAGCAGTTCTTC.